The TCR beta chain under discussion was sequenced for a study of post-analysis software for immune sequencing data. About the study: The cohort encompassed relapsing-remitting, secondary progressive and progressive-relapsing multiple sclerosis disease courses.

Details on this clonotype: No antigen is known for it. Mismatch with germline at one junction end may stem from a read error.

The CDR3 has 12 residues. General study points: For normalized Chao1 diversity, multiple sclerosis patients scored significantly lower than controls did. Pronounced co-clustering by F measure was evident among identically batched samples. Elevated frequency relative to controls characterized four or five TRBV segments in patients, TRBV5-6, TRBV5-1 and TRBV20-1 among them.

Prepared libraries of TCR beta cDNA carried unique molecular identifiers. T cells, roughly 0.9 to 11 million of them, yielded approximately 500,000 cDNA molecules. TCRdb re-called the PCR reads with MiXCR, one entry per CDR3 protein. The table includes 700,000 to 900,000 distinct CDR3 sequences, 35% to 55% detected once. The sample comprised blood. The chain combines TRBV12-3 or TRBV12-4 with TRBJ2-7; D uncertain. The closer fit of TRBJ2-5 to the DNA end suggests the J call may be wrong. The receptor comes from a girl aged 10 to 17 with multiple sclerosis. The CDR3 coding sequence is TGTACCAGCAGTTTCGAGTGGGAGACCCAGTACTTC. Amino acids: CTSSFEWETQYF.